Sequencing of this T cell receptor beta chain was carried out in a study of vaccination and CD4 T cells after COVID-19. In the study overall: Stimuli were overlapping spike peptide pools of SARS-CoV-2 and three common cold coronaviruses (HCoV-NL63, HCoV-OC43, HCoV-229E). Whole-study findings and limits: Detection of a median roughly 87% of reactive clones in convalescent patients was confined to the period after vaccination.

Treatment given: roughly 10-day PBMC culture with coronavirus spike peptide pools or control peptides (ViraFEST assay). After expanding antigen-specific T cells with peptide pools, ViraFEST sequenced their TCRs. With respect to this clonotype: Its antigen is undetermined.

Once obtained from cultured CD4+ T cells, the DNA was sequenced using the Oncomine TCR Beta short-read assay. TCRdb re-called the PCR reads with MiXCR, one entry per CDR3 protein. The table lists roughly 16,000 distinct CDR3 sequences, 44% of them singletons. With 4 bases removed from V and 0 bases from J, the gap between germline ends came to 10 bases. Germline loops: CDR1 SEHNR, CDR2 FQNEAQ (reference sequence). The CDR3 consists of 14 residues. The V call is TRBV7-9, the J call TRBJ2-7; no clear D gene. The TCR sequence derives from a human donor who had recovered from COVID-19. Sequencing was done on a sample of CD4+ T cells from blood, cultured in vitro. CDR3 sequence reads: CASSSDRTSYEQYF. In DNA, the CDR3 is TGTGCCAGCAGCTCAGACCGAACCTCCTACGAGCAGTACTTC.